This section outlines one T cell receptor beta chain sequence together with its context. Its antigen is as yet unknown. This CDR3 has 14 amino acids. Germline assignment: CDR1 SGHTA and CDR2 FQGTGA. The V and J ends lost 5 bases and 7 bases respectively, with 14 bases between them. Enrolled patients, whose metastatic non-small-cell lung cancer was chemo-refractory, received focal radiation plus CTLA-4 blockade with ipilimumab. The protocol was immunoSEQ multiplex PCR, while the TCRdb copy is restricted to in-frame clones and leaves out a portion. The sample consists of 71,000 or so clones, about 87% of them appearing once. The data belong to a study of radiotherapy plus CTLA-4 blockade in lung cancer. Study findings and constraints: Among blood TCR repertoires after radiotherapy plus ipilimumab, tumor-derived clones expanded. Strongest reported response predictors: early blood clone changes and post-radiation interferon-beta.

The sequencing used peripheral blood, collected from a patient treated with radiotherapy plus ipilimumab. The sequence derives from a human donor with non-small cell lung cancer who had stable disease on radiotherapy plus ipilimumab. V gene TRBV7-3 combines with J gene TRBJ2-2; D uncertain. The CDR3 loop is CASSPYMGYGELFF. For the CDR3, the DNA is TGTGCCAGCAGCCCTTATATGGGTTACGGGGAGCTGTTTTTT. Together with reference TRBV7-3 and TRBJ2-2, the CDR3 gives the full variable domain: GAGVSQTPSNKVTEKGKYVELRCDPISGHTALYWYRQSLGQGPEFLIYFQGTGAADDSGLPNDRFFAVRPEGSVSTLKIQRTERGDSAVYLCASSPYMGYGELFFGEGSRLTVL.